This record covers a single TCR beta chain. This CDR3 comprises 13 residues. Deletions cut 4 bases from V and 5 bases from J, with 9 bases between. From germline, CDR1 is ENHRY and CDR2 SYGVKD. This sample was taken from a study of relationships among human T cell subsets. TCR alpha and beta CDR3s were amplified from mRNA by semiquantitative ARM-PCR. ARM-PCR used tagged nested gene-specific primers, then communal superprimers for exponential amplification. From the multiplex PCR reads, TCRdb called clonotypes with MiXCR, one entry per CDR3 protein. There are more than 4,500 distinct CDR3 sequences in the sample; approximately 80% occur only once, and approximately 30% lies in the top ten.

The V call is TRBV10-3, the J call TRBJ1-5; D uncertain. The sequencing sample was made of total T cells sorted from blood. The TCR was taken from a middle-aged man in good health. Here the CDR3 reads CAISGRSDQPQHF. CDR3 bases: TGTGCCATCAGTGGGCGGTCCGATCAGCCCCAGCATTTT.